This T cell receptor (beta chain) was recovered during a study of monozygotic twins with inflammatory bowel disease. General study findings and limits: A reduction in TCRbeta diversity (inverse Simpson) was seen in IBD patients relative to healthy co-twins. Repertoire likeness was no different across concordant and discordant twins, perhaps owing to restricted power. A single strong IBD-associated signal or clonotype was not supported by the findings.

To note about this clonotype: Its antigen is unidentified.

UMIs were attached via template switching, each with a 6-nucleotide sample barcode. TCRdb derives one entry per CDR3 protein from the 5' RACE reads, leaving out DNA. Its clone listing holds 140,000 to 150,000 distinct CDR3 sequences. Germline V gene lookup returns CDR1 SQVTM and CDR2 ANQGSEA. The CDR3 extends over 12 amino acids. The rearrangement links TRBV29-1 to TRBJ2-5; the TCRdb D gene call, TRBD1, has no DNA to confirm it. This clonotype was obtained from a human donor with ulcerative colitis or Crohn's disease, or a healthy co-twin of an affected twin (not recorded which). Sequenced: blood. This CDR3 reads CSVERGPRAQYF.